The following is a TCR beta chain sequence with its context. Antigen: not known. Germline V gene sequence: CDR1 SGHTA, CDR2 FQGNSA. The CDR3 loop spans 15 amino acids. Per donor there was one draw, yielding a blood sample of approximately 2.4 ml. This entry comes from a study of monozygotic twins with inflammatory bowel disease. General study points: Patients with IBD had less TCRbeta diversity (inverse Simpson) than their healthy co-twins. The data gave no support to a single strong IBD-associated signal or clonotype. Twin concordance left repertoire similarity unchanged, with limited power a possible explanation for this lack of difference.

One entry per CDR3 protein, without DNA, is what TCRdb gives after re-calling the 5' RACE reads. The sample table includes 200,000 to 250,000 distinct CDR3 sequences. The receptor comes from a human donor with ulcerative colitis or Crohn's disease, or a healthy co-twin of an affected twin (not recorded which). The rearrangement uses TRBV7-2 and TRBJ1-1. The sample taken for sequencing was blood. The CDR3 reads CASSGWLELNTEAFF.